The T cell receptor (beta chain) under discussion was sequenced for a study of blood T cell repertoires in COVID-19. For the study at large: Samples of COVID-19 (acute and convalescent) were obtained from the United States, Italy and Spain.

Assay: immunoSEQ multiplex PCR; the TCRdb copy retains only in-frame clones and omits some. The data contain hundreds of thousands of clones, approximately 90% of them singletons. The CDR3 consists of 15 residues. With 3 bases clipped from V and 4 bases from J, the junction kept 11 bases outside the gene matches. Germline V gene lookup returns CDR1 GTSNPN and CDR2 SVGIG (reference sequence). Source material: peripheral blood. The origin of this receptor is a woman aged 45-65 years who had recovered from COVID-19. The rearrangement uses TRBV30 and TRBJ1-2, with TRBD1 matching over 7 bases. CDR3 amino acids: CAWRGGQNLFYGYTF. In DNA form, the CDR3 reads TGTGCCTGGAGGGGGGGACAGAACCTCTTCTATGGCTACACCTTC.